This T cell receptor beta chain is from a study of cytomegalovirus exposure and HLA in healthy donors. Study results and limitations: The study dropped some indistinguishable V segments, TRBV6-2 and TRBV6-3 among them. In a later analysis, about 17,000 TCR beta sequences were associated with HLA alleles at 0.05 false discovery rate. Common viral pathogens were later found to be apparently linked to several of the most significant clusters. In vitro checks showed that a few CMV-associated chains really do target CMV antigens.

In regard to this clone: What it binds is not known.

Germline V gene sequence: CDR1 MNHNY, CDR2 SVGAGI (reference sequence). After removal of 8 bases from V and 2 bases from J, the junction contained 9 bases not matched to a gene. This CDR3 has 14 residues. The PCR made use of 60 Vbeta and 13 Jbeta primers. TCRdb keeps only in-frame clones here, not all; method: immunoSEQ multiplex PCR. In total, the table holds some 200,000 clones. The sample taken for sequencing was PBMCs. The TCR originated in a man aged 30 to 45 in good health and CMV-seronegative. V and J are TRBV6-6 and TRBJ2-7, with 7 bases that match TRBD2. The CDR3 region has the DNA TGTGCCAGCCAAGAGGTGACTAGCACCTACGAGCAGTACTTC. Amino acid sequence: CASQEVTSTYEQYF.